The clone carrying this T cell receptor beta chain was counted at least ten times. The antigen is undetermined. The sample is drawn from a study of neurological immune-mediated disorders. Study-wide results and limits: The authors found no clinical or MRI feature associated with the multiple sclerosis repertoire cluster. When the repertoires were grouped phylogenetically, those of 18 of the 34 multiple sclerosis patients came together in a single cluster of related CDR3 sequences, which points to a possible repertoire-level signature.

The CDR3 is 16 amino acids. Germline V gene sequence: CDR1 MDHEN, CDR2 SYDVKM. V lost 6 bases to trimming and J lost 5 bases, with 20 bases between them. Indicated time point: longitudinal time-point 3. The cDNA was generated by 5'RACE with 10-nucleotide random UMIs. TCRdb analysed the 5' RACE reads with MiXCR anew, one entry per CDR3 protein. The data show tens of thousands of distinct CDR3 sequences, 3.5% to 4.5% seen once. The sequenced material came from PBMCs. The source is a woman aged 55 to 70 with multiple sclerosis. The gene calls are TRBV28 and TRBJ1-5, with a possible D match to TRBD1 (6 bases). The CDR3 reads CASSPPRQRTDQPQHF. The CDR3, as DNA: TGTGCCAGCAGCCCGCCCAGACAGAGGACAGATCAGCCCCAGCATTTT. The full variable domain, in which reference TRBV28 and TRBJ1-5 provide the parts outside the CDR3, is DVKVTQSSRYLVKRTGEKVFLECVQDMDHENMFWYRQDPGLGLRLIYFSYDVKMKEKGDIPEGYSVSREKKERFSLILESASTNQTSMYLCASSPPRQRTDQPQHFGDGTRLSIL.